The 26 T cell receptor beta chains given below trace back to one sample, sequenced in a study of cytomegalovirus exposure and HLA in healthy donors (dated by TCRdb to 2015 to 2018). The library was generated by the immunoSEQ multiplex PCR assay. A mixture of 60 forward primers for TCR Vbeta segments and 13 reverse primers for TCR Jbeta segments was used in the multiplex PCR. In TCRdb, the immuneACCESS table is reduced to in-frame sequences with V and J assigned. These tables do not hold every clone; where another copy was compared, an unresolved V gene accounts for under half, and the others remain unexplained. In all, the sample holds about 120,000 clones, and over 65% of those were seen once. In total, the top ten clones hold about 2.6% of the sample. Sequencing was done on a sample of PBMCs. These TCRs come from a woman aged 40 to 50 in good health and CMV-seropositive.

The rearrangement joins TRBV7-2 to TRBJ1-6; D gene unclear. In germline, CDR1 is SGHTA, CDR2 FQGNSA. The CDR3 contains 15 residues. Trimming cost V 10 bases and J 2 bases, with 15 bases left between them. The CDR3, as DNA: TGTGCCACCACAGAGGGTATCGCCTATAATTCACCCCTCCACTTT. Amino acids: CATTEGIAYNSPLHF.

This chain joins TRBV5-4 and TRBJ2-7, with TRBD1 matching over 10 bases. V was pared by 0 bases and J by 6 bases, with 6 bases of the junction left unmatched. Germline values: CDR1 SGHNT, CDR2 YYREEE (reference sequence). The CDR3 consists of 15 residues. This chain's CDR3 is CASSLAGTGVVEQYF. For the CDR3, the DNA is TGTGCCAGCAGCTTGGCCGGGACAGGGGTGGTCGAGCAGTACTTC.

This clone was recorded once. This rearrangement joins TRBV7-3 to TRBJ2-7; 9 bases agree with TRBD2. The CDR3 sequence is 15 residues long. Germline V lookup: CDR1 SGHTA, CDR2 FQGTGA. Trimming removed 5 bases from V and 1 base from J; junction bases left unmatched: 6. CDR3 in amino acids: CASSLRGGESYEQYF. CDR3 bases: TGTGCCAGCAGCCTTCGCGGGGGGGAATCCTACGAGCAGTACTTC. Looking up the rest from reference TRBV7-3 and TRBJ2-7 gives the full variable domain: GAGVSQTPSNKVTEKGKYVELRCDPISGHTALYWYRQSLGQGPEFLIYFQGTGAADDSGLPNDRFFAVRPEGSVSTLKIQRTERGDSAVYLCASSLRGGESYEQYFGPGTRLTVT.

The chain recombines TRBV5-1 with TRBJ1-2; D is perhaps TRBD1 (6 bases). Trimming removed 4 bases at V and 0 bases at J, with 10 bases between. Germline V CDR1 and CDR2: SGHRS, YFSETQ. The CDR3 is 14 residues long. As DNA, the CDR3 is TGCGCCAGCAGCGGGGGGGCAGCTAACTATGGCTACACCTTC. Protein sequence: CASSGGAANYGYTF.

The V and J genes are TRBV19 and TRBJ1-2, with TRBD1 matching over 8 bases. V lost 10 bases to trimming and J lost 1 base; unmatched junction nucleotides: 5. This CDR3 is built from 13 residues. Germline values: CDR1 LNHDA, CDR2 SQIVND (reference sequence). CDR3: CATRDRFNYGYTF. CDR3 nucleotides: TGTGCCACTCGGGACAGGTTTAACTATGGCTACACCTTC.

The CDR3 spells CASSSGTRGTGELFF. The DNA of the CDR3 is TGTGCCAGCAGCTCCGGGACAAGGGGCACCGGGGAGCTGTTTTTT. The chain recombines TRBV5-4 with TRBJ2-2, with TRBD1 as a possible D gene (6 bases). CDR1 and CDR2 from the germline V gene are SGHNT and YYREEE (reference sequence). The germline V and J ends were trimmed by 3 bases and 4 bases, with 13 bases remaining between them. CDR3 length: 15 amino acids.

The chain links TRBV7-2 to TRBJ2-7, with 12 positions matching TRBD2. The CDR3 extends over 14 amino acids. V was clipped by 5 bases and J by 6 bases; unmatched bases: 5. The germline V gene has CDR1 SGHTA and CDR2 FQGNSA. The DNA of the CDR3 is TGTGCCAGCAGCCTGACTAGCGGGAGTGTCGAGCAGTACTTC. As protein: CASSLTSGSVEQYF.

In DNA form, the CDR3 reads TGTGCCAGCAGCTCAGTGGGGGGGGAAAACATTCAGTACTTC. It specifies CASSSVGGENIQYF. This chain connects TRBV7-9 to TRBJ2-4, with 7 bases aligning to TRBD2. The junction had 5 bases not matched to a gene; V was cut back by 4 bases and J by 5 bases. This CDR3 comprises 14 residues. The V gene's germline CDR1 is SEHNR and CDR2 FQNEAQ (reference sequence).

The chain combines TRBV5-1 with TRBJ2-7; D unresolved. The CDR3 is made up of 15 amino acids. CDR1 is SGHRS and CDR2 is YFSETQ in the germline V gene. Trimming shortened V by 0 bases and J by 2 bases, and 12 bases separated the two germline ends. CDR3 nucleotide sequence: TGCGCCAGCAGCTTGGGCCACCAACTCACCTACGAGCAGTACTTC. This encodes CASSLGHQLTYEQYF.

The V and J genes are TRBV5-1 and TRBJ2-1; D possibly corresponds to TRBD2 (6 bases). Germline V gene data show CDR1 as SGHRS and CDR2 as YFSETQ. Deletions cut 0 bases from V and 4 bases from J, with 14 bases between. This CDR3 has 16 amino acids. The CDR3: CASSLEQRVGYNEQFF. Written as DNA, the CDR3 is TGCGCCAGCAGCTTGGAACAGCGGGTAGGATACAATGAGCAGTTCTTC.

This clone was counted a single time. The chain couples TRBV2 to TRBJ1-6; no reliable D call. CDR3 size: 15 residues. The V gene lost 2 bases and the J gene lost 4 bases, with 9 bases spanning the gap. The germline CDR1 and CDR2 sequences are SNHLY and FYNNEI. CDR3 DNA: TGTGCCAGCAGTGAAACAGAAAGATATAATTCACCCCTCCACTTT. It specifies CASSETERYNSPLHF.

This chain uses TRBV9 with TRBJ2-1; the match to TRBD2 covers 12 bases. Germline trimming cut 4 bases from V and 6 bases from J; bases unmatched to any gene: 5. The germline CDR1 and CDR2 sequences are SGDLS and YYNGEE. The CDR3 covers 15 residues. The CDR3 region is CASSPRTSGTNEQFF. The CDR3 DNA reads TGTGCCAGCAGCCCTAGGACTAGCGGGACCAATGAGCAGTTCTTC.

The V gene is TRBV7-2, the J gene TRBJ2-2; 7 bases fit TRBD1. CDR3 length equals 15 residues. V trimming: 4 bases; J trimming: 4 bases; junction bases outside the gene matches: 6. Germline values: CDR1 SGHTA, CDR2 FQGNSA. CDR3 sequence (DNA): TGTGCCAGCAGCTCACGACAGGGTGGCACCGGGGAGCTGTTTTTT. This gives the protein CASSSRQGGTGELFF.

V gene TRBV5-1 combines with J gene TRBJ2-1, with D possibly TRBD1 on 5 matching bases. The CDR3 is 17 amino acids. Germline V gives CDR1 SGHRS, CDR2 YFSETQ. The ends were cut back, 0 bases at V and 0 bases at J, with 13 bases in the middle. The CDR3 spells CASSLGGTLSSYNEQFF. CDR3 coding DNA: TGCGCCAGCAGCTTGGGGGGCACCCTAAGCTCCTACAATGAGCAGTTCTTC.

This chain connects TRBV18 to TRBJ2-7; TRBD1 agrees at 7 bases. Germline CDR1 reads KGHSH; CDR2 reads LQKENI. The CDR3 totals 12 residues. Trimming took 5 bases from V and 2 from J; bases not matched to a gene: 0. CDR3: CASSGTAYEQYF. The CDR3 nucleotides read TGTGCCAGCTCAGGGACAGCCTACGAGCAGTACTTC.

Only a few counts were recorded for this clone. The J gene is TRBJ2-6, the V gene TRBV18; tentatively, D is TRBD1 (6 bases). The germline V and J ends were trimmed by 3 bases and 4 bases, with 13 bases remaining between them. Germline V lookup: CDR1 KGHSH, CDR2 LQKENI. CDR3 length equals 16 residues. CDR3 in amino acids: CASSPTGTRGANVLTF. CDR3 nucleotide sequence: TGTGCCAGCTCACCTACAGGGACGAGGGGGGCCAACGTCCTGACTTTC.

The chain joins TRBV19 to TRBJ2-1, with D possibly being TRBD2 (6 bases). In germline, CDR1 is LNHDA, CDR2 SQIVND (reference sequence). V was cut by 6 bases and J by 2 bases, with 17 bases left in between. This CDR3 has 16 residues. The CDR3 DNA is TGTGCCAGTAGCCTACGGGTGGCGGGAACCTACAATGAGCAGTTCTTC. Translated, it gives CASSLRVAGTYNEQFF.

This clone was recorded once. The rearrangement uses TRBV6-8 and TRBJ2-7; D possibly corresponds to TRBD1 (6 bases). CDR1 and CDR2 from the germline V gene are MNHGY and SAAAGT. This CDR3 region has 16 residues. With 1 base removed from V and 0 bases from J, the gap between germline ends came to 13 bases. CDR3 region: CASSYLDSPFSYEQYF. The DNA for the CDR3 is TGTGCCAGCAGTTACTTGGACAGTCCCTTCTCCTACGAGCAGTACTTC.

This chain joins TRBV10-3 and TRBJ1-2, with TRBD1 as a possible D gene (5 bases). Germline V lookup: CDR1 ENHRY, CDR2 SYGVKD. The CDR3 sequence is 14 residues long. V lost 0 bases and J lost 6, with 11 bases in between. CDR3 residues: CAISESQGKDGYTF. CDR3 in DNA: TGTGCCATCAGTGAGTCCCAGGGAAAGGATGGCTACACCTTC.

The CDR3 region has the DNA TGTGCCAGCAGCCAAGATTGGGGAGTAGCGGGAGGGCGTGAGCAGTTCTTC. Amino acid sequence: CASSQDWGVAGGREQFF. The chain combines TRBV4-2 with TRBJ2-1, with TRBD2 matching over 11 bases. In germline, CDR1 is LGHNA, CDR2 YNFKEQ. The CDR3 length is 17 residues. Trimming removed 0 bases from V and 9 bases from J; junction bases left unmatched: 10.

The chain links TRBV11-2 to TRBJ2-5; 9 bases align to TRBD1. The CDR3 spans 13 residues. The V gene's germline CDR1 is SGHAT and CDR2 FQNNGV. V was pared by 5 bases and J by 11 bases, with 9 bases of the junction left unmatched. The CDR3 nucleotides are TGTGCCAGCAGCCTACAGGGGGCTGGGGAGCAGTACTTC. Protein product: CASSLQGAGEQYF.

The chain uses TRBV7-9 and TRBJ2-5; TRBD2 agrees at 7 bases. The better agreement between TRBJ2-7 and the DNA end casts doubt on the J call. This CDR3 has 15 residues. Germline assignment: CDR1 SEHNR and CDR2 FQNEAQ (reference sequence). CDR3 coding DNA: TGTGCCAGCAGCTCAGGAGGAGGGAGGGCCTACGAGCAGTACTTC. Protein product: CASSSGGGRAYEQYF.

This chain joins TRBV5-1 and TRBJ2-3; 8 nucleotides agree with TRBD1. The J segment lost 3 bases and the V segment lost 0 bases, leaving 3 bases of the junction unmatched. CDR1 is SGHRS and CDR2 is YFSETQ in the germline V gene. The CDR3 has 15 amino acids. The CDR3 DNA follows: TGCGCCAGCAGCTTGGCAGGGGGCCCTACAGATACGCAGTATTTT. Translation gives CASSLAGGPTDTQYF. The variable domain in full, with the rest retrieved from reference TRBV5-1 and TRBJ2-3, is KAGVTQTPRYLIKTRGQQVTLSCSPISGHRSVSWYQQTPGQGLQFLFEYFSETQRNKGNFPGRFSGRQFSNSRSEMNVSTLELGDSALYLCASSLAGGPTDTQYFGPGTRLTVL.

The chain carries TRBV7-9 and TRBJ2-1; 7 nucleotides match TRBD2. The germline V gene has CDR1 SEHNR and CDR2 FQNEAQ (reference sequence). V gave up 6 bases and J gave up 5 bases; unmatched junction bases: 7. The CDR3 covers 14 residues. CDR3 DNA sequence: TGTGCCAGCAGGACTAGCCTAACGCACAATGAGCAGTTCTTC. The encoded protein is CASRTSLTHNEQFF.

This chain connects TRBV19 to TRBJ1-5; D is perhaps TRBD1 (6 bases). Deletions cut 7 bases from V and 4 bases from J, with 14 bases between. In germline, CDR1 is LNHDA, CDR2 SQIVND (reference sequence). The CDR3 totals 14 residues. The CDR3 nucleotides are TGTGCCAGTACCCCGTCAGGGGTTAATCAGCCCCAGCATTTT. It specifies CASTPSGVNQPQHF.

The V and J genes are TRBV7-8 and TRBJ1-1; 9 nucleotides line up with TRBD1. The germline CDR1 and CDR2 sequences are SGHVS and FQNEAQ. The CDR3 contains 16 residues. V was clipped by 2 bases and J by 1 base; unmatched bases: 5. The CDR3 sequence: CASSLRTGAPNTEAFF. For the CDR3, the DNA is TGTGCCAGCAGCTTAAGGACAGGGGCGCCGAACACTGAAGCTTTCTTT. Combining the CDR3 with reference TRBV7-8 and TRBJ1-1 gives the whole variable domain GAGVSQSPRYKVAKRGQDVALRCDPISGHVSLFWYQQALGQGPEFLTYFQNEAQLDKSGLPSDRFFAERPEGSVSTLKIQRTQQEDSAVYLCASSLRTGAPNTEAFFGQGTRLTVV.